What follows are 10 T cell receptor beta chains derived from one specimen sequenced in a study of blood T cell repertoires in COVID-19. Produced via immunoSEQ multiplex PCR; TCRdb's table is partial and in-frame only. Among some 240,000 clones listed, around 84% were seen once. Sequencing was done on a sample of peripheral blood. The receptors were sampled from a woman aged 35 to 49 who had recovered from COVID-19.

The chain uses TRBV15 and TRBJ2-3; 7 positions match TRBD2. CDR1 and CDR2 (germline): LNHNV, YYDKDF (reference sequence). The V segment lost 3 bases and the J segment 2 bases; nucleotides outside the gene matches: 2. This CDR3 is 14 amino acids long. The DNA of the CDR3 is TGTGCCACCAGCAGGGGAGGGCCCACAGATACGCAGTATTTT. Encoded protein: CATSRGGPTDTQYF.

This chain uses TRBV6-1 with TRBJ1-5, with TRBD1 identical over 10 bases. This CDR3 contains 16 residues. Germline values: CDR1 MNHNS, CDR2 SASEGT. V lost 0 bases and J lost 6; bases outside the gene matches: 5. The CDR3 coding sequence is TGTGCCAGCAGTGAAGCTCGGACAGGGGGATTTCAGCCCCAGCATTTT. Its protein product is CASSEARTGGFQPQHF.

The chain uses TRBV4-2 and TRBJ1-2, with unresolved D. The CDR3 length is 14 residues. CDR1 LGHNA and CDR2 YNFKEQ come from the germline V gene. Trimming cost V 0 bases and J 4 bases, with 9 bases left between them. CDR3 in amino acids: CASSQEEGFYGYTF. As DNA, the CDR3 is TGTGCCAGCAGCCAAGAGGAGGGTTTCTATGGCTACACCTTC.

This sequence joins TRBV7-9 and TRBJ1-2; no definite D call. The CDR3 consists of 13 residues. The V end was cut by 1 base, the J end by 8 bases, with 11 bases between. The germline V gene has CDR1 SEHNR and CDR2 FQNEAQ (reference sequence). The CDR3: CASSLGVREGYTF. CDR3 nucleotides: TGTGCCAGCAGCTTAGGTGTCCGGGAGGGCTACACCTTC.

A few counts support this clone. The chain links TRBV10-3 to TRBJ1-6; D remains ambiguous. The CDR3 extends over 14 amino acids. CDR1 and CDR2 from the germline V gene are ENHRY and SYGVKD. The germline V and J ends were trimmed by 11 bases and 5 bases, with 16 bases remaining between them. CDR3 loop: CASQYRQNNSPLHF. The DNA of the CDR3 is TGTGCCTCGCAATATCGACAAAATAATTCACCCCTCCACTTT.

The V gene is TRBV3-1 (or the pseudogene TRBV3-2), the J gene TRBJ2-1; 8 bases line up with TRBD2. The germline V gene encodes CDR1 LGHDT and CDR2 YNNKEL (reference sequence). The V segment lost 4 bases and the J segment 0 bases; nucleotides outside the gene matches: 2. The length of the CDR3 is 15 residues. The DNA for the CDR3 is TGTGCCAGCAGCCTAGCGGGGAGCTCCTACAATGAGCAGTTCTTC. It translates to CASSLAGSSYNEQFF.

V usage is TRBV7-2 and J usage is TRBJ1-2; D not certain. The germline gives CDR1 SGHTA, CDR2 FQGNSA. The V gene lost 5 bases and the J gene lost 0 bases, with 10 bases spanning the gap. The CDR3 loop spans 14 amino acids. CDR3 sequence reads: CASSPSTSNYGYTF. As DNA, the CDR3 is TGTGCCAGCAGCCCCTCTACTTCTAACTATGGCTACACCTTC.

V is TRBV29-1 and J is TRBJ1-2; 7 bases line up with TRBD1. CDR3 length: 14 amino acids. The germline V gene encodes CDR1 SQVTM and CDR2 ANQGSEA. The trim removed 6 bases at V and 2 bases at J, leaving 9 bases unmatched. The CDR3 loop is CSVKSGQSNYGYTF. CDR3 sequence (DNA): TGCAGCGTCAAATCGGGACAGTCGAACTATGGCTACACCTTC.

V and J are TRBV28 and TRBJ2-6, with D tentatively TRBD1 (5 bases). Germline-derived CDR1 and CDR2 are MDHEN and SYDVKM. V dropped 3 bases and J dropped 0 bases, with 9 bases sitting between them. The CDR3 totals 16 residues. The DNA of the CDR3 is TGTGCCAGCAGTTTCGAGCAGGGCTCTGGGGCCAACGTCCTGACTTTC. It codes for CASSFEQGSGANVLTF.

The table lists this clone with a count of one. V gene TRBV27 combines with J gene TRBJ2-3; D is unresolved. The CDR3 consists of 14 residues. The V gene lost 3 bases and the J gene lost 6 bases, with 13 bases spanning the gap. The germline CDR1 and CDR2 sequences are MNHEY and SMNVEV (reference sequence). The CDR3 reads CASSFLSRMDTQYF. In DNA form, the CDR3 reads TGTGCCAGCAGTTTTCTGAGTCGCATGGATACGCAGTATTTT.